The sequence of this T cell receptor (beta chain) was determined in a study of tumor-infiltrating lymphocytes in localized non-small cell lung cancer. This CDR3 contains 12 residues. The V gene lost 0 bases and the J gene lost 5 bases, with 5 bases spanning the gap. This table comes from immunoSEQ multiplex PCR, and its TCRdb copy is limited to in-frame clones, with some not included. The sample shows about 16,000 clones, approximately 80% of them seen only once. This sequence originates from a human donor with non-small cell lung cancer. Sequencing input: lung tumor tissue. The V call is TRBV5-3, the J call TRBJ1-1; D call uncertain. TRBV5-3 is designated an ORF whose function remains uncertain. The DNA of the CDR3 is TGTGCCAGAAGCTTGGACGGGACTGAAGCTTTCTTT. Its protein is CARSLDGTEAFF.